This record concerns one T cell receptor beta chain sequence. These data are taken from a study of blood T cell repertoires in COVID-19. Profiling relied on immunoSEQ multiplex PCR, and the TCRdb table lists in-frame clones only, not all of them. This sample has about 240,000 clones, with 70% to 90% found just once. CDR1 and CDR2 from the germline V gene are SNHLY and FYNNEI. The CDR3 is 11 amino acids. Trimming took 4 bases from V and 5 from J, leaving 5 bases between them. The TCR comes from a woman between 40 and 50 years old with acute COVID-19. Sample: PBMCs or T cells enriched from blood (not recorded which). The chain joins TRBV2 to TRBJ1-2, with a tentative D call TRBD1 (5 bases). DNA of the CDR3: TGTGCCAGCAGTGGACAGTATGGCTACACCTTC. This encodes CASSGQYGYTF.